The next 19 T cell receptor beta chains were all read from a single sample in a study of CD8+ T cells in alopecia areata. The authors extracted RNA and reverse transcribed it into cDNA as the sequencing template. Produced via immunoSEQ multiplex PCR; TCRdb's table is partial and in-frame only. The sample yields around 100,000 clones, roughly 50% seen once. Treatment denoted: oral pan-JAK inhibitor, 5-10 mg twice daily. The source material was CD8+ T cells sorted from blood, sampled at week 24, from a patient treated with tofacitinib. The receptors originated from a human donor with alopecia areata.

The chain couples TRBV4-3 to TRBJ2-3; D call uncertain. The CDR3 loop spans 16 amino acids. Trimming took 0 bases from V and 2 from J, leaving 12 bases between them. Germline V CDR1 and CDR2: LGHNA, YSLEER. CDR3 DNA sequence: TGCGCCAGCAGCCAAGATACTGGAACGGTCACAGATACGCAGTATTTT. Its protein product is CASSQDTGTVTDTQYF.

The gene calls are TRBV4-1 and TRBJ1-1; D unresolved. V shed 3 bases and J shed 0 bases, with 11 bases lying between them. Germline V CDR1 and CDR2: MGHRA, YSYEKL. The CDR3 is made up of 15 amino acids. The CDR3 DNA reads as TGCGCCAGCAGCCATCGGGGAGGCATGAACACTGAAGCTTTCTTT. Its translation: CASSHRGGMNTEAFF.

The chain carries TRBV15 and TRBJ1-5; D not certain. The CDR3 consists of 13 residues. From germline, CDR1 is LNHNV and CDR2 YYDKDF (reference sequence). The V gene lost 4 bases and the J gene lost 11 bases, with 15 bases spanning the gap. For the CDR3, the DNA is TGTGCCACCAGCAAAGGTCCGTTCTTAGCCCAGCATTTT. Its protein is CATSKGPFLAQHF.

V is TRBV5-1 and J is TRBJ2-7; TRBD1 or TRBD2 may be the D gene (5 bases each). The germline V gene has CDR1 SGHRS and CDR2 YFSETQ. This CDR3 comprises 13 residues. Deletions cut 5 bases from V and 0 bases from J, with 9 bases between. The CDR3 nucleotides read TGCGCCAGCAGGAGGGACGGCTCCTACGAGCAGTACTTC. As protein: CASRRDGSYEQYF.

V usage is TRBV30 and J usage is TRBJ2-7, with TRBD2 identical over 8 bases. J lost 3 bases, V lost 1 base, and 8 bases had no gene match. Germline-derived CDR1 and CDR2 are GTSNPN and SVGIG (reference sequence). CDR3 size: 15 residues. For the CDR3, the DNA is TGTGCCTGGAGTGGGACCCGGGGGGGCGGCTACGAGCAGTACTTC. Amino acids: CAWSGTRGGGYEQYF.

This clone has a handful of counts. The CDR3 is CASSDSRLGEQYF. The CDR3 nucleotides are TGTGCCAGCAGCGACTCCCGATTGGGGGAGCAGTACTTC. The rearrangement joins TRBV9 to TRBJ2-7; D call uncertain. Trimming stripped 3 bases from V and 7 bases from J, with 14 bases between. The CDR3 consists of 13 residues. The V gene's germline CDR1 is SGDLS and CDR2 YYNGEE.

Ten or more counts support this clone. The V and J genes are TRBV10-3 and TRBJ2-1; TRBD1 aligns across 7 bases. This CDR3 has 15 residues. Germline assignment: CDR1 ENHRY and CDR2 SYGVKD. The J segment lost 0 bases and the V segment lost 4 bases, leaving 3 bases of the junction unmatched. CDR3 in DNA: TGTGCCATCAGTGGAACAGGGGCCTCCTACAATGAGCAGTTCTTC. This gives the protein CAISGTGASYNEQFF.

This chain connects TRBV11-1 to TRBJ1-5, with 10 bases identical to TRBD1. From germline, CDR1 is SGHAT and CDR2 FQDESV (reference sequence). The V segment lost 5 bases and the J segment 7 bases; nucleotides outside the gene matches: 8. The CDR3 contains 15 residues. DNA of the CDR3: TGTGCCAGCAGCATGGGGACAGGGGCACGGCAGCCCCAGCATTTT. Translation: CASSMGTGARQPQHF.

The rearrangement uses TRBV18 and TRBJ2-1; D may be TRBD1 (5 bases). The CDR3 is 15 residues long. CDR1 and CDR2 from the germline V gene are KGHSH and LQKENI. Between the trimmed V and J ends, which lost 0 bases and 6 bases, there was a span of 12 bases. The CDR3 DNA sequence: TGTGCCAGCTCACCACCGGAGCAGGGCTCCAATGAGCAGTTCTTC. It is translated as CASSPPEQGSNEQFF.

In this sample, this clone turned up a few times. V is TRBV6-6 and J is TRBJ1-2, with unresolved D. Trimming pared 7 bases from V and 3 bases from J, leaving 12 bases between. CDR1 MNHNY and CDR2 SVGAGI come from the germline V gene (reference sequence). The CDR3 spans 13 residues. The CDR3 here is CASTVNIDYGYTF. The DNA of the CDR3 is TGTGCCAGCACTGTCAACATTGACTATGGCTACACCTTC.

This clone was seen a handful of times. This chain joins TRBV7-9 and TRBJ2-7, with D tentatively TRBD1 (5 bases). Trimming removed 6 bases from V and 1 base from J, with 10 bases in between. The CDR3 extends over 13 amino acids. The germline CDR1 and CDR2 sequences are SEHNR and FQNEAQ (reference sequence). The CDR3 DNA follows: TGTGCCAGCAGTCACGACAGTTCCTACGAGCAGTACTTC. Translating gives CASSHDSSYEQYF.

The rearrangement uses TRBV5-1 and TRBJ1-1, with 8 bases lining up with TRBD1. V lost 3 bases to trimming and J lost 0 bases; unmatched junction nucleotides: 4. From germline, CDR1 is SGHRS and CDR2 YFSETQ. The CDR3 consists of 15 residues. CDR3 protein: CASSYQGALNTEAFF. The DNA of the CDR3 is TGCGCCAGCAGCTACCAGGGGGCTTTGAACACTGAAGCTTTCTTT.

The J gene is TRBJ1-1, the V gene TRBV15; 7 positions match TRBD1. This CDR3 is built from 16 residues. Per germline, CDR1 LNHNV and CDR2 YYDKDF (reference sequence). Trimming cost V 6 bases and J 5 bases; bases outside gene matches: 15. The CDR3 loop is CATSRHGIGGRTEAFF. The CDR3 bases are TGTGCCACCAGTAGGCACGGAATAGGGGGCAGGACTGAAGCTTTCTTT. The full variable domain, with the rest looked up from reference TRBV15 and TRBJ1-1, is DAMVIQNPRYQVTQFGKPVTLSCSQTLNHNVMYWYQQKSSQAPKLLFHYYDKDFNNEADTPDNFQSRRPNTSFCFLDIRSPGLGDTAMYLCATSRHGIGGRTEAFFGQGTRLTVV.

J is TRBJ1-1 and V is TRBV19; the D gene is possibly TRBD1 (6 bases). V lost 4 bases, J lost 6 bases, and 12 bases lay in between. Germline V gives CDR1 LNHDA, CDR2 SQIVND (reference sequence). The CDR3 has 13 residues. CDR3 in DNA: TGTGCCAGTAGTACCGGACAGAGCCCTGAAGCTTTCTTT. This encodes CASSTGQSPEAFF.

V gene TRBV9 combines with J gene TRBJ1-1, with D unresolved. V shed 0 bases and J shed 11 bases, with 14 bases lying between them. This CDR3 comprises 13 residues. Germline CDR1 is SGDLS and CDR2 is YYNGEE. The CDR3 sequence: CASSVDPSELAFF. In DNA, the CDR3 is TGTGCCAGCAGCGTAGACCCCTCGGAACTGGCTTTCTTT.

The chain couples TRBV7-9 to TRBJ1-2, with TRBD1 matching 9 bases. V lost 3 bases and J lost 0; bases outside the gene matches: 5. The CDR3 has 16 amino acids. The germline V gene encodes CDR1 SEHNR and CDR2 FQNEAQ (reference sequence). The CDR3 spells CASSFGQGTPNYGYTF. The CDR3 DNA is TGTGCCAGCAGCTTTGGACAGGGGACCCCTAACTATGGCTACACCTTC.

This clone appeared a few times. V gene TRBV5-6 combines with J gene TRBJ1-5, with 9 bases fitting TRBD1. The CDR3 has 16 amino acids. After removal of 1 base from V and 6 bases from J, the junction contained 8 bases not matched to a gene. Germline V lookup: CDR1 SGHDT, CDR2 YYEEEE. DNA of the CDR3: TGTGCCAGCAGCTTGATTTCGGGACAGGGCATTCAGCCCCAGCATTTT. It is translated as CASSLISGQGIQPQHF.

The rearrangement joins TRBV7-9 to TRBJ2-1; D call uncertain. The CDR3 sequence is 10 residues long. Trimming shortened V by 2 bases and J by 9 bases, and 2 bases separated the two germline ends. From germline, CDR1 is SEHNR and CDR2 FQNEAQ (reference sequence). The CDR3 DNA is TGTGCCAGCAGCTTAAGTGAGCAGTTCTTC. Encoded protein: CASSLSEQFF.

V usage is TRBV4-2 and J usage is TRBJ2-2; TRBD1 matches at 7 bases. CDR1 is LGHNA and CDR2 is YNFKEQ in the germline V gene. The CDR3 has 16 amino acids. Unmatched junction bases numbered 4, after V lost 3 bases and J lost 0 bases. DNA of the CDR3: TGTGCCAGCAGCCAGGCCGACAGGGCGAACACCGGGGAGCTGTTTTTT. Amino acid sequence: CASSQADRANTGELFF.